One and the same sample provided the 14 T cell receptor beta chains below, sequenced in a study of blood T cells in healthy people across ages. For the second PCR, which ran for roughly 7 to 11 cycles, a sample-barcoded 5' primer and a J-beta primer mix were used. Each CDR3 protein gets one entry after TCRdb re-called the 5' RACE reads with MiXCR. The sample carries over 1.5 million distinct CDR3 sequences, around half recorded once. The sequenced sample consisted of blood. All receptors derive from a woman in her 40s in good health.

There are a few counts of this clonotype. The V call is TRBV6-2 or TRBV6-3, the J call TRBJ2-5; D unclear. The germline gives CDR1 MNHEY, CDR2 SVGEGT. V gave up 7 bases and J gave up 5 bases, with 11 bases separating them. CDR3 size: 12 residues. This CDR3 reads CASMLGGETQYF. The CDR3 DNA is TGTGCCAGCATGCTCGGTGGCGAGACCCAGTACTTC.

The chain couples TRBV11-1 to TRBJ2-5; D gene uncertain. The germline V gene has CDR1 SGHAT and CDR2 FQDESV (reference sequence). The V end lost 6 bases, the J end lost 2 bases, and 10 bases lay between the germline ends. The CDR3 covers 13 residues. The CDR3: CASRPRVQETQYF. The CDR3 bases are TGTGCCAGCAGACCCCGGGTTCAAGAGACCCAGTACTTC.

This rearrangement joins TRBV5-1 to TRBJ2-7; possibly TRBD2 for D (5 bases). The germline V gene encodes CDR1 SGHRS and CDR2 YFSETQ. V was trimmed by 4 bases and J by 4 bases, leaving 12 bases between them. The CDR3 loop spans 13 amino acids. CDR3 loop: CASSGPQRYEQYF. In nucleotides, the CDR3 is TGCGCCAGCAGCGGCCCGCAGCGGTACGAGCAGTACTTC.

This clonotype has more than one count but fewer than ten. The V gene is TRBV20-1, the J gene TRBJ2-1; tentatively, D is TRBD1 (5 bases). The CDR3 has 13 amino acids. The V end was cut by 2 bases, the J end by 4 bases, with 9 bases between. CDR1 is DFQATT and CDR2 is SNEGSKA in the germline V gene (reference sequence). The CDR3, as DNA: TGCAGTGCTAGATTGGACACTTACAATGAGCAGTTCTTC. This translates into CSARLDTYNEQFF.

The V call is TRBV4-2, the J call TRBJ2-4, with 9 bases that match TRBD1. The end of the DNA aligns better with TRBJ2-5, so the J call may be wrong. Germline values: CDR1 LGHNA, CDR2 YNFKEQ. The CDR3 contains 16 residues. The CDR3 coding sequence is TGTGCCAGCAGCCAAGATAGGGGACAGGGAATAGAGACCCAGTACTTC. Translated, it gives CASSQDRGQGIETQYF.

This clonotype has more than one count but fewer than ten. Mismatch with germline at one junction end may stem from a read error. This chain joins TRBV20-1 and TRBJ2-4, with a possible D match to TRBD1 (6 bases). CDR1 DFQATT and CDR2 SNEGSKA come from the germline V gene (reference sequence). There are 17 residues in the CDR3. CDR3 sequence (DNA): TGCGGTGCCGCACAGGGTGGGTTTGGATTGGCCAAAAACATTCAGTACTTC. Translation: CGAAQGGFGLAKNIQYF.

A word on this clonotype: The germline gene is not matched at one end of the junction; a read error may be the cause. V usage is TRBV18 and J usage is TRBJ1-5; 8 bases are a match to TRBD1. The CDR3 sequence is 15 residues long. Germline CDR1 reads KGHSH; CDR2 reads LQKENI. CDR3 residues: CASSLQGADNRPQHF. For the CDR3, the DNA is TGTGCCAGCTCACTCCAGGGGGCCGACAATCGGCCCCAGCATTTT. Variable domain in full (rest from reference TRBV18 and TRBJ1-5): NAGVMQNPRHLVRRRGQEARLRCSPMKGHSHVYWYRQLPEEGLKFMVYLQKENIIDESGMPKERFSAEFPKEGPSILRIQQVVRGDSAAYFCASSLQGADNRPQHFGDGTRLSIL.

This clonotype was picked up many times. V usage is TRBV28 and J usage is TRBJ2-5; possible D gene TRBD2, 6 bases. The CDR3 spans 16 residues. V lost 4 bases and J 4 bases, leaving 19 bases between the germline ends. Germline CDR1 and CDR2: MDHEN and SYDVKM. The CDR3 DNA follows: TGTGCCAGCAGTTCCCGATTGGCTAGCGTTACAGAGACCCAGTACTTC. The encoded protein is CASSSRLASVTETQYF.

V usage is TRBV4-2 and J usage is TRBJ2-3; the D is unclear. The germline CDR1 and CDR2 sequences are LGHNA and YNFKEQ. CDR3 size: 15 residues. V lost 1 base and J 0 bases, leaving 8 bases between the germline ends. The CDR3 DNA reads TGTGCCAGCAGCCAAGTCCCAGGAAGCACAGATACGCAGTATTTT. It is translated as CASSQVPGSTDTQYF.

This chain's CDR3 is CATSRGGGGADTQYF. Here the CDR3 DNA reads TGTGCCACCAGCAGAGGAGGCGGGGGGGCAGATACGCAGTATTTT. This chain links TRBV15 with TRBJ2-3, with 9 bases lining up with TRBD2. The CDR3 contains 15 residues. Per the germline V gene, CDR1 is LNHNV and CDR2 is YYDKDF (reference sequence). Trimming removed 1 base from V and 4 bases from J; junction bases left unmatched: 3.

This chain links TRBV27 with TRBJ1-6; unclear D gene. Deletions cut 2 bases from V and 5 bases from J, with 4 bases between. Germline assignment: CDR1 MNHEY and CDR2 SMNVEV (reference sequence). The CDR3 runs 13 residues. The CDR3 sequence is CASSLSNNSPLHF. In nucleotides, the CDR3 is TGTGCCAGCAGTTTAAGTAATAATTCACCCCTCCACTTT.

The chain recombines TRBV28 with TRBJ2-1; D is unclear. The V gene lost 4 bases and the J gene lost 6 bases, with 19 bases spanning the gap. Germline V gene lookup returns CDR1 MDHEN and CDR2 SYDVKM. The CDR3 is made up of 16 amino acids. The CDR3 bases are TGTGCCAGCAGTTCACTGACCCCCTCCCTGGGCAATGAGCAGTTCTTC. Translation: CASSSLTPSLGNEQFF.

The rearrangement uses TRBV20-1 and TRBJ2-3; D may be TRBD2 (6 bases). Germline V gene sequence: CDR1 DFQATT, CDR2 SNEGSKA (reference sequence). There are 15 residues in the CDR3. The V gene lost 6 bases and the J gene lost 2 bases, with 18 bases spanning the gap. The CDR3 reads CSAPVLGGTTDTQYF. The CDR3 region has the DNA TGCAGTGCCCCGGTTCTGGGGGGAACCACAGATACGCAGTATTTT.

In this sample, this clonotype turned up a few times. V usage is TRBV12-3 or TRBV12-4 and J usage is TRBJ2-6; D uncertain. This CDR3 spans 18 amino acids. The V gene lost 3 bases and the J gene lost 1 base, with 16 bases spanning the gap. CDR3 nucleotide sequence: TGTGCCAGCAGTTTGAATCGGGCGCAAGGTTCTGGGGCCAACGTCCTGACTTTC. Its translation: CASSLNRAQGSGANVLTF.